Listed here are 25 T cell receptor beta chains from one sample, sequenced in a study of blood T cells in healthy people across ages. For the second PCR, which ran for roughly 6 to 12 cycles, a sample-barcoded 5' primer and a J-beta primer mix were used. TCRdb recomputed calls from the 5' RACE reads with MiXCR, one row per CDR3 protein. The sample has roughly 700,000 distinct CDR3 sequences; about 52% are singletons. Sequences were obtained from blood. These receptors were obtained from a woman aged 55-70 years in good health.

The CDR3 region has the DNA TGTGCCAGCAGCTTAGATGTGTTCACCGGGGAGCTGTTTTTT. It is translated as CASSLDVFTGELFF. The rearrangement uses TRBV11-2 and TRBJ2-2; no clear D. The V end was cut by 0 bases, the J end by 4 bases, with 6 bases between. In germline, CDR1 is SGHAT, CDR2 FQNNGV. This CDR3 is 14 amino acids long. Drawing the rest from reference TRBV11-2 and TRBJ2-2, the complete variable domain is EAGVAQSPRYKIIEKRQSVAFWCNPISGHATLYWYQQILGQGPKLLIQFQNNGVVDDSQLPKDRFSAERLKGVDSTLKIQPAKLEDSAVYLCASSLDVFTGELFFGEGSRLTVL.

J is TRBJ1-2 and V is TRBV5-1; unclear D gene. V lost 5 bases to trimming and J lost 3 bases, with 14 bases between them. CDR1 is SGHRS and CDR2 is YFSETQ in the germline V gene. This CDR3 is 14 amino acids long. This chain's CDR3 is CASRAARDYYGYTF. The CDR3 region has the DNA TGCGCCAGCAGGGCTGCTAGAGATTACTATGGCTACACCTTC.

CDR3 coding DNA: TGTGCCAGCAGTTCAATGGGGGTGTCAGATACGCAGTATTTT. Its translation is CASSSMGVSDTQYF. The V call is TRBV7-2, the J call TRBJ2-3; TRBD1 or TRBD2 may be the D gene (5 bases each). Germline assignment: CDR1 SGHTA and CDR2 FQGNSA. The CDR3 is made up of 14 amino acids. V was clipped by 6 bases and J by 4 bases, with 14 bases between them.

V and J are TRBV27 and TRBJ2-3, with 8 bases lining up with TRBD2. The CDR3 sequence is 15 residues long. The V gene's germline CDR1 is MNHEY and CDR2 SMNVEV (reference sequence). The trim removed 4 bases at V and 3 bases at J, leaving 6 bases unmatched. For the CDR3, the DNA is TGTGCCAGCAGTTACAGCGGGAGTCGTACAGATACGCAGTATTTT. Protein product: CASSYSGSRTDTQYF.

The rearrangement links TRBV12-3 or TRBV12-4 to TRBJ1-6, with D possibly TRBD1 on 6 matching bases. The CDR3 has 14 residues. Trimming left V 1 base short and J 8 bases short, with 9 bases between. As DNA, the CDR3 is TGTGCCAGCAGTTTAGGCAGGGGAGATTCACCCCTCCACTTT. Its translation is CASSLGRGDSPLHF.

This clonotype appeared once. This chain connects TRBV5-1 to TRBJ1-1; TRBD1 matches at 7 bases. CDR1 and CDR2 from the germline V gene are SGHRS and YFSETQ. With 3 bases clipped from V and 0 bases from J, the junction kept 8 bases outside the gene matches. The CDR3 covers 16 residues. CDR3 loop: CASSWRQGGMNTEAFF. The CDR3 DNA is TGCGCCAGCAGCTGGAGACAGGGAGGTATGAACACTGAAGCTTTCTTT. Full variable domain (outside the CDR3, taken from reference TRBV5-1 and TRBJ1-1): KAGVTQTPRYLIKTRGQQVTLSCSPISGHRSVSWYQQTPGQGLQFLFEYFSETQRNKGNFPGRFSGRQFSNSRSEMNVSTLELGDSALYLCASSWRQGGMNTEAFFGQGTRLTVV.

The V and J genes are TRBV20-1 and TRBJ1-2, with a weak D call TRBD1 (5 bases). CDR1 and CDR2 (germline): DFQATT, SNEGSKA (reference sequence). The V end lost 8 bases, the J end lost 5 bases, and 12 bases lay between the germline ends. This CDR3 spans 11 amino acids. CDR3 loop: CSPTAAYGYTF. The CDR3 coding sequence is TGCAGTCCGACAGCAGCTTATGGCTACACCTTC.

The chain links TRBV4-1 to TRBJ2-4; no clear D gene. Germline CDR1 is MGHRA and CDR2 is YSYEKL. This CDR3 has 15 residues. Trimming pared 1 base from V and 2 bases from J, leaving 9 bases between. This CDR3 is CASSQGGLTKNIQYF. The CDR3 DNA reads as TGCGCCAGCAGCCAAGGGGGTCTAACCAAAAACATTCAGTACTTC.

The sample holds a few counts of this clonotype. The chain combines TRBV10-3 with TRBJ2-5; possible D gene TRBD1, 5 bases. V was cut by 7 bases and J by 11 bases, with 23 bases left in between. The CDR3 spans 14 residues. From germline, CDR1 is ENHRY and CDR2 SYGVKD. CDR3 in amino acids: CAIKAGKVGDEQYF. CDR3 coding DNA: TGTGCCATCAAGGCAGGGAAGGTAGGCGATGAGCAGTACTTC.

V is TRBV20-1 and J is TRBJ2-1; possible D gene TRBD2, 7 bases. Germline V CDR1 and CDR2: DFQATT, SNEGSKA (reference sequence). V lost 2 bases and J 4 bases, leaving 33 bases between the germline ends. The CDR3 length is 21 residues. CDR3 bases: TGCAGTGCTAGATCTCCTGGGGGGGGCGGTGGGGACCTACTAGCATACAATGAGCAGTTCTTC. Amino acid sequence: CSARSPGGGGGDLLAYNEQFF.

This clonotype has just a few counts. The CDR3 region is CASSLRTGRGYTF. The CDR3, as DNA: TGTGCCAGCAGCTTAAGGACAGGACGGGGCTACACCTTC. This chain links TRBV7-3 with TRBJ1-2, with 7 nucleotides matching TRBD1. This CDR3 has 13 residues. Germline V lookup: CDR1 SGHTA, CDR2 FQGTGA. V lost 1 base, J lost 8 bases, and 4 bases stayed unmatched.

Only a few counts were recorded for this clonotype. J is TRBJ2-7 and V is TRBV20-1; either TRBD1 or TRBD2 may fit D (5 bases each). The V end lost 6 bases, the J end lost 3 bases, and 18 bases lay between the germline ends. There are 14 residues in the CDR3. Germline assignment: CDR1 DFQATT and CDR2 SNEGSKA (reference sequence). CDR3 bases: TGCAGTGCAAGGTCCAGGGAGTCCCTCTACGAGCAGTACTTC. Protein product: CSARSRESLYEQYF.

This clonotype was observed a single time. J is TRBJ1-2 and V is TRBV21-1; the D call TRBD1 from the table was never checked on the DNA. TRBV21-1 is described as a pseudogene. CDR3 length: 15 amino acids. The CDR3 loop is CASSAPGQGAPGYTF. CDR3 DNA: TGTGCCAGCAGCGCGCCGGGACAGGGGGCGCCGGGCTACACCTTC.

CDR3 coding DNA: TGTGCCAGCAACTGGGGGCAAGAGACCCAGTACTTC. It is translated as CASNWGQETQYF. The chain recombines TRBV7-6 with TRBJ2-5; possibly TRBD1 or TRBD2 for D (5 bases each). Trimming removed 7 bases at V and 2 bases at J, with 8 bases between. The CDR3 contains 12 residues. In germline, CDR1 is SGHVS, CDR2 FNYEAQ.

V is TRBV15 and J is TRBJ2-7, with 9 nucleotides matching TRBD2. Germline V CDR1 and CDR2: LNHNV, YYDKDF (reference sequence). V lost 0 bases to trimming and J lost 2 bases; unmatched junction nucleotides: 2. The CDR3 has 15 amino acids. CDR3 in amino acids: CATSRETSGPYEQYF. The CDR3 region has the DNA TGTGCCACCAGCAGAGAAACTAGCGGGCCCTACGAGCAGTACTTC.

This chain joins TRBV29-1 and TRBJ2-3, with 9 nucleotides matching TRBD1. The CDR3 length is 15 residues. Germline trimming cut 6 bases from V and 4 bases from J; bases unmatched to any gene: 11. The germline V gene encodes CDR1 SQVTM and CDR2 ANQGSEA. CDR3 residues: CSVTQGAGWADTQYF. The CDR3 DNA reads TGCAGCGTAACACAGGGGGCTGGTTGGGCAGATACGCAGTATTTT.

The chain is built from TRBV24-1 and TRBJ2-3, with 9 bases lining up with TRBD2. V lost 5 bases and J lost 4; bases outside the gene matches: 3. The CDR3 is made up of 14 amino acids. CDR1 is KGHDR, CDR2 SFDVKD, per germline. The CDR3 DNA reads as TGTGCCACCAGTGGGACTAGCGCTTCAGATACGCAGTATTTT. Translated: CATSGTSASDTQYF.

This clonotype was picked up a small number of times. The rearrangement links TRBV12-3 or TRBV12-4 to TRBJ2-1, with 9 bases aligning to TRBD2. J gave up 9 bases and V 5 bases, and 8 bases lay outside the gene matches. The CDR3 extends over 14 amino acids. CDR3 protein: CASSLSGLAIEQFF. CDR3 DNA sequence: TGTGCCAGCAGTCTATCGGGACTAGCCATTGAGCAGTTCTTC.

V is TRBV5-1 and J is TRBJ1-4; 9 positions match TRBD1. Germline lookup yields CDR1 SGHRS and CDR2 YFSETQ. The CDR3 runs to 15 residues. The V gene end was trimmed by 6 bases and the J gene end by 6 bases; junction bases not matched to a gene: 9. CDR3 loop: CASKLGGQGYEKLFF. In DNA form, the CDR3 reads TGCGCCAGCAAGCTCGGGGGACAGGGTTATGAAAAACTGTTTTTT. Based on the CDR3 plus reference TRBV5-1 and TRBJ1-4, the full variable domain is KAGVTQTPRYLIKTRGQQVTLSCSPISGHRSVSWYQQTPGQGLQFLFEYFSETQRNKGNFPGRFSGRQFSNSRSEMNVSTLELGDSALYLCASKLGGQGYEKLFFGSGTQLSVL.

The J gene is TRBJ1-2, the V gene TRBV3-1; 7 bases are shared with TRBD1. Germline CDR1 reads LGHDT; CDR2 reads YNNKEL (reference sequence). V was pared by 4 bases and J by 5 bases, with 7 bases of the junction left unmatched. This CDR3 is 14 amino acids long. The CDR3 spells CASSLGQPFYGYTF. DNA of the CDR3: TGTGCCAGCAGCCTGGGACAGCCCTTTTATGGCTACACCTTC.

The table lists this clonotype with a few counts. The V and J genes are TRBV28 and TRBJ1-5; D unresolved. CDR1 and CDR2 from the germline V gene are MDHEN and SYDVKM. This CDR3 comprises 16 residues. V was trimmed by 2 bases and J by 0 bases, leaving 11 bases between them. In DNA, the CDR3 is TGTGCCAGCAGTTTACCAAGCGGCTATAGCAATCAGCCCCAGCATTTT. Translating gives CASSLPSGYSNQPQHF.

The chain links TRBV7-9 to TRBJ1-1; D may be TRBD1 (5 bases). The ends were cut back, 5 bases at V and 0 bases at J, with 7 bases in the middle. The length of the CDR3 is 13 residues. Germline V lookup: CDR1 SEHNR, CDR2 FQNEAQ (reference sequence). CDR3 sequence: CASSAQVNTEAFF. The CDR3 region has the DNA TGTGCCAGCAGCGCACAGGTGAACACTGAAGCTTTCTTT.

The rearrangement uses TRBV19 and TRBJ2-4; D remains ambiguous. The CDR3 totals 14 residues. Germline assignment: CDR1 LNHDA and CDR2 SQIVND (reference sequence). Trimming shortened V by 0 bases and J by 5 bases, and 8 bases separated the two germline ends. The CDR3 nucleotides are TGTGCCAGTAGTATAGAGGGCAGCCAAAACATTCAGTACTTC. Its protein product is CASSIEGSQNIQYF. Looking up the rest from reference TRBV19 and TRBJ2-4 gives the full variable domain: DGGITQSPKYLFRKEGQNVTLSCEQNLNHDAMYWYRQDPGQGLRLIYYSQIVNDFQKGDIAEGYSVSREKKESFPLTVTSAQKNPTAFYLCASSIEGSQNIQYFGAGTRLSVL.

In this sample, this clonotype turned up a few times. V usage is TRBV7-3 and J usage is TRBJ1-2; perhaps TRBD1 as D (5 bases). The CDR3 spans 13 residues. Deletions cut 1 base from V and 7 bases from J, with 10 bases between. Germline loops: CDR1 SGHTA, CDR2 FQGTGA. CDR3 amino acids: CASSLNPGTGYTF. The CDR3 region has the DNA TGTGCCAGCAGCTTAAACCCAGGGACTGGCTACACCTTC.

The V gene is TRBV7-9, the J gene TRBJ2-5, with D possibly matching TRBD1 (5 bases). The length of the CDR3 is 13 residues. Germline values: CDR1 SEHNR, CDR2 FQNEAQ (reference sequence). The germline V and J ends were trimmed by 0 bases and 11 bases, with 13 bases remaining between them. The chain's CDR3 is CASSLAGRVDQYF. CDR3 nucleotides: TGTGCCAGCAGCTTAGCGGGCAGGGTCGATCAGTACTTC.